Below, one TCR beta chain is given with its context. Its antigen remains unknown. The sample belongs to a study of T cell responses to AZD1222 COVID-19 vaccine. Whole-study results and caveats: A mostly white British donor set with more females was recruited, and clonal diversity was possibly underestimated. Reports say nearly half of spike-specific TCRs go after unmutated variant regions. Rises in breadth and depth of Spike-specific TCRs came after two AZD1222 doses. Mapped onto spike, vaccine-associated CD4 TCRs spanned it and were dominant at 160-218 and 743-854.

Clones were read by immunoSEQ multiplex PCR, and TCRdb kept only the in-frame ones, dropping some. The sample records some 130,000 clones, approximately 83% being singletons. The CDR3 is 16 amino acids. Trimming removed 3 bases from V and 2 bases from J; junction bases left unmatched: 8. Germline values: CDR1 LNHDA, CDR2 SQIVND (reference sequence). This chain uses TRBV19 with TRBJ2-3; 7 positions match TRBD2. The sample in question was peripheral blood, obtained on day 0 of AZD1222 vaccination. This receptor was identified in an adult in good health. The CDR3 DNA reads as TGTGCCAGTAGTATGGGCCCCGGGACTACCACAGATACGCAGTATTTT. Translated: CASSMGPGTTTDTQYF. Variable domain in full (rest from reference TRBV19 and TRBJ2-3): DGGITQSPKYLFRKEGQNVTLSCEQNLNHDAMYWYRQDPGQGLRLIYYSQIVNDFQKGDIAEGYSVSREKKESFPLTVTSAQKNPTAFYLCASSMGPGTTTDTQYFGPGTRLTVL.